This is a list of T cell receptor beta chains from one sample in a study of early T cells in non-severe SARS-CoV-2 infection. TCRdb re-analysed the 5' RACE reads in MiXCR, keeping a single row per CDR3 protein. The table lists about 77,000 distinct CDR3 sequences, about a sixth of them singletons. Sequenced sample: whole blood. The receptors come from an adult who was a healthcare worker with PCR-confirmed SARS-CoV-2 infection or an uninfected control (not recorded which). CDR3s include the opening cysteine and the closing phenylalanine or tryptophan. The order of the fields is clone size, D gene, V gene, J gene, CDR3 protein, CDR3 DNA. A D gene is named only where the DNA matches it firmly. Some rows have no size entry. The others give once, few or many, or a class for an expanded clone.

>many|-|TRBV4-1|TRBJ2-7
CASSQVGNSHEQYF
TGCGCCAGCAGCCAAGTAGGGAACAGCCACGAGCAGTACTTC
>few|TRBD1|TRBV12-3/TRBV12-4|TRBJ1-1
CASRRTGGHNTEAFF
TGTGCCAGCAGACGCACAGGGGGCCACAACACTGAAGCTTTCTTT
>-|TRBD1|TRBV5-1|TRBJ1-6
CASSKLTGGNSPLHF
TGCGCCAGCAGCAAACTGACAGGGGGAAATTCACCCCTCCACTTT
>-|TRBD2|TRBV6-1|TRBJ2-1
CASSEVASGGALWSYNEQFF
TGTGCCAGCAGTGAAGTTGCTAGCGGGGGGGCTTTGTGGTCCTACAATGAGCAGTTCTTC
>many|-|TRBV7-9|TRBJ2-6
CASSLGLNSGANVLTF
TGTGCCAGCAGCTTAGGCCTGAACTCTGGGGCCAACGTCCTGACTTTC
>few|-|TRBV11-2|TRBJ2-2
CASSARGVTGELFF
TGTGCCAGCAGCGCTCGAGGGGTAACCGGGGAGCTGTTTTTT
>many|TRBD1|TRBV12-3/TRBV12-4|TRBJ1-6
CASRQRQGDNSPLHF
TGTGCCAGCAGGCAACGACAGGGGGATAATTCACCCCTCCACTTT
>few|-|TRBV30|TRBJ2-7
CAWTEGGTYEQYF
TGTGCCTGGACAGAAGGGGGTACCTACGAGCAGTACTTC
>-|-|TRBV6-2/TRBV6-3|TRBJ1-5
CASSSGVPNQPQHF
TGTGCCAGCAGTTCTGGGGTTCCTAATCAGCCCCAGCATTTT
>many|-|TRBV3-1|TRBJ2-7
CASSQDWDDEQYF
TGTGCCAGCAGCCAAGACTGGGACGACGAGCAGTACTTC
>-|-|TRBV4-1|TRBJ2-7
CASSQLETEQYF
TGCGCCAGCAGCCAACTAGAGACGGAGCAGTACTTC
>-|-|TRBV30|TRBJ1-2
CAWNAWIHGYTF
TGTGCCTGGAACGCCTGGATCCATGGCTACACCTTC
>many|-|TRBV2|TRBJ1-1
CASSEHRRMDTEAFF
TGTGCCAGCAGTGAGCACAGGCGGATGGACACTGAAGCTTTCTTT
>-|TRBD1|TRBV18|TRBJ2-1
CASSRTGARRSYNEQFF
TGTGCCAGCTCACGGACAGGGGCCAGAAGGTCCTACAATGAGCAGTTCTTC
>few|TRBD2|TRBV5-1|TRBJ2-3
CASRQTSGRGGDTQYF
TGCGCCAGCAGGCAGACTAGCGGGAGAGGGGGAGATACGCAGTATTTT
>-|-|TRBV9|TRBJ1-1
CASSVAVLSTEAFF
TGTGCCAGCAGCGTAGCCGTCCTTAGCACTGAAGCCTTTTTT
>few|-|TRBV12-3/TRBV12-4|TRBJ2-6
CASRSHLGTGSGANVLTF
TGTGCCAGCAGGTCTCACTTAGGGACGGGCTCTGGGGCCAACGTCCTGACTTTC